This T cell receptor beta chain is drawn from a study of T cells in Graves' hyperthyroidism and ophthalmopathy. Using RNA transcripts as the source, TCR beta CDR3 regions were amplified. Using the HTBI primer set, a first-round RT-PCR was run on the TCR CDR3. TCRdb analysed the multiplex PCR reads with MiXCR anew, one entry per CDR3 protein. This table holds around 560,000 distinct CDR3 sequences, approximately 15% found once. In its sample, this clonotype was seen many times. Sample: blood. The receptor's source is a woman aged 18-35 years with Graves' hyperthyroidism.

CDR3 sequence: CASSAHAGLDMSTDTQYF. CDR3 in DNA: TGTGCCAGCAGTGCCCACGCGGGCCTCGACATGAGCACAGATACGCAGTATTTT. The chain recombines TRBV28 with TRBJ2-3; a possible D gene is TRBD2 (5 bases). Trimming took 5 bases from V and 0 from J, leaving 21 bases between them. The CDR3 sequence is 18 residues long. The germline V gene has CDR1 MDHEN and CDR2 SYDVKM.